This is a list of T cell receptor beta chains from one sample in a study of lymphopenia after photon versus proton radiotherapy. TCRdb's copy holds only in-frame clones and misses some; the assay was immunoSEQ multiplex PCR. The sample contains tens of thousands of clones, around nine tenths of which appear only once. The material was peripheral blood, obtained from a patient treated with proton-based radiotherapy. Source of these receptors: a man at least 80 years old with esophageal cancer. Both conserved end residues are part of each CDR3. A D gene is named only where the DNA matches it firmly. The listing skips clone size in some rows; elsewhere it reads once, few, many or a size class.

size: NA
V: TRBV4-2
J: TRBJ2-5
length: 17
D: NA
DNA: TGTGCCAGCAGCCAAGATTCGCGCCGTATCAAACAAGAGACCCAGTACTTC
CDR3: CASSQDSRRIKQETQYF

size: NA
V: TRBV30
J: TRBJ1-2
length: 12
D: NA
DNA: TGTGCCTGGAGCAGAGGGAGCCATGGCTACACCTTC
CDR3: CAWSRGSHGYTF

size: NA
V: TRBV6-1
J: TRBJ1-2
length: 16
D: NA
DNA: TGTGCCAGCAGTGATCAGGGAGACAGTGCTAACTATGGCTACACCTTC
CDR3: CASSDQGDSANYGYTF

size: NA
V: TRBV6-5
J: TRBJ2-7
length: 15
D: NA
DNA: TGTGCCAGCAGTAACGCCAGGGTCAGCTCCTACGAGCAGTACTTC
CDR3: CASSNARVSSYEQYF

size: NA
V: TRBV5-6
J: TRBJ1-1
length: 15
D: NA
DNA: TGTGCCAGCAGCTTGGGAGGGACTAAGAACACTGAAGCTTTCTTT
CDR3: CASSLGGTKNTEAFF

size: few
V: TRBV30
J: TRBJ1-2
length: 12
D: TRBD1
DNA: TGTGCCTCCACCGAGGGGGCGCGGGGCTACACCTTC
CDR3: CASTEGARGYTF

size: NA
V: TRBV5-5
J: TRBJ1-1
length: 14
D: NA
DNA: TGTGCCAGCAGCTTTAGCGGTATGAACACTGAAGCTTTCTTT
CDR3: CASSFSGMNTEAFF

size: NA
V: TRBV7-2
J: TRBJ1-1
length: 17
D: NA
DNA: TGTGCCAGCAGCTTAGTCGGACGGGGTAGAGGGAACACTGAAGCTTTCTTT
CDR3: CASSLVGRGRGNTEAFF

size: NA
V: TRBV6-1
J: TRBJ2-7
length: 15
D: TRBD2
DNA: TGTGCCAGCAGTGAAATTGCGGGGGGACCCTACGAGCAGTACTTC
CDR3: CASSEIAGGPYEQYF

size: NA
V: TRBV2
J: TRBJ1-2
length: 16
D: NA
DNA: TGTGCCAGCAGTACGGGACATGGGTGGGCGAACTATGGCTACACCTTC
CDR3: CASSTGHGWANYGYTF

size: NA
V: TRBV6-5
J: TRBJ2-5
length: 12
D: TRBD1
DNA: TGTGCCAGCAAGACAGGGACAGAGACCCAGTACTTC
CDR3: CASKTGTETQYF

size: once
V: TRBV9
J: TRBJ1-2
length: 14
D: NA
DNA: TGTGCCAGCAGCGTAGGACGTCAGGTCAATGGCTACACCTTC
CDR3: CASSVGRQVNGYTF

size: NA
V: TRBV7-2
J: TRBJ1-6
length: 16
D: TRBD1
DNA: TGTGCCAGCAGCACATCCGGGACAGGGGCATACTCACCCCTCCACTTT
CDR3: CASSTSGTGAYSPLHF

size: once
V: TRBV6-5
J: TRBJ1-6
length: 12
D: NA
DNA: TGTGCCAGCAGTTTGCAGAATTCACCCCTCCACTTT
CDR3: CASSLQNSPLHF

size: NA
V: TRBV7-6
J: TRBJ2-5
length: 15
D: TRBD2
DNA: TGTGCCAGCAGCTATCTAGCGGGAGCTACGGAGACCCAGTACTTC
CDR3: CASSYLAGATETQYF

size: NA
V: TRBV9
J: TRBJ1-1
length: 13
D: NA
DNA: TGTGCCAGCAGCGGTGGTATGGGAACTGAAGCTTTCTTT
CDR3: CASSGGMGTEAFF

size: NA
V: TRBV7-2
J: TRBJ1-1
length: 14
D: NA
DNA: TGTGCCAGCAGCTTAACAGGGTTGAACACTGAAGCTTTCTTT
CDR3: CASSLTGLNTEAFF

size: NA
V: TRBV29-1
J: TRBJ1-6
length: 13
D: NA
DNA: TGCAGCGCCAGCAGGGGAGAAAATTCACCCCTCCACTTT
CDR3: CSASRGENSPLHF

size: NA
V: TRBV2
J: TRBJ2-3
length: 15
D: TRBD2
DNA: TGTGCCAGCAACATAGCGGGAGGTAGCACAGATACGCAGTATTTT
CDR3: CASNIAGGSTDTQYF

size: NA
V: TRBV20-1
J: TRBJ2-7
length: 11
D: NA
DNA: TGCAGTGCTCGATCTAGTAACGAGCAGTACTTC
CDR3: CSARSSNEQYF

size: few
V: TRBV13
J: TRBJ1-1
length: 13
D: NA
DNA: TGTGCCAGCAGCGGAGAGGTCGACACTGAAGCTTTCTTT
CDR3: CASSGEVDTEAFF

size: NA
V: TRBV7-8
J: TRBJ1-2
length: 17
D: TRBD1
DNA: TGTGCCAGCAGCTTCAGAGACAGGGTCGGAGGGGCCTATGGCTACACCTTC
CDR3: CASSFRDRVGGAYGYTF

size: NA
V: TRBV5-4
J: TRBJ2-5
length: 13
D: NA
DNA: TGTGCCAGCAGCCAGAAGGGGGATGAGACCCAGTACTTC
CDR3: CASSQKGDETQYF

size: NA
V: TRBV4-1
J: TRBJ1-4
length: 12
D: NA
DNA: TGCGCCAGCAGCCGCGGTCCTGAAAAACTGTTTTTT
CDR3: CASSRGPEKLFF

size: NA
V: TRBV5-1
J: TRBJ1-4
length: 14
D: TRBD1
DNA: TGCGCCAGCAGCTCGACAGGGGGCAATGGAAAACTGTTTTTT
CDR3: CASSSTGGNGKLFF

size: once
V: TRBV4-3
J: TRBJ2-2
length: 16
D: NA
DNA: TGCGCCAGCAGCCAAGATCGGGGAGGGAACACCGGGGAGCTGTTTTTT
CDR3: CASSQDRGGNTGELFF

size: NA
V: TRBV5-1
J: TRBJ2-7
length: 14
D: TRBD1
DNA: TGCGCCAGCAGCCCTAGACAGGGGGGAGACGAGCAGTACTTC
CDR3: CASSPRQGGDEQYF

size: NA
V: TRBV5-1
J: TRBJ2-1
length: 13
D: NA
DNA: TGCGCCAGCAGCCCCGAGAGGGGGTATGAGCAGTTCTTC
CDR3: CASSPERGYEQFF

size: few
V: TRBV18
J: TRBJ1-4
length: 15
D: NA
DNA: TGTGCCAGCTCACCAATGAGGGGGGCTAATGAAAAACTGTTTTTT
CDR3: CASSPMRGANEKLFF

size: NA
V: TRBV12-5
J: TRBJ2-6
length: 13
D: NA
DNA: TGTGCTAGTGGGCCCGGTGGGGCCAACGTCCTGACTTTC
CDR3: CASGPGGANVLTF

size: once
V: TRBV11-2
J: TRBJ1-2
length: 12
D: TRBD1
DNA: TGTGCCAGCAGCTGGTACAGGGGCGGCTACACCTTC
CDR3: CASSWYRGGYTF

size: NA
V: TRBV6-1
J: TRBJ1-5
length: 12
D: NA
DNA: TGTGCCAGCAGGGACGGGAATCAGCCCCAGCATTTT
CDR3: CASRDGNQPQHF

size: NA
V: TRBV5-1
J: TRBJ2-3
length: 18
D: TRBD2
DNA: TGCGCCAGCAGCTGGGGGACTAGCGGGAGGACCAATGGCGATACGCAGTATTTT
CDR3: CASSWGTSGRTNGDTQYF

size: NA
V: TRBV7-8
J: TRBJ1-2
length: 12
D: NA
DNA: TGTGCCAGCAGCTTACAGGGCCATGGCTACACCTTC
CDR3: CASSLQGHGYTF

size: NA
V: TRBV6-5
J: TRBJ1-6
length: 14
D: NA
DNA: TGTGCCAGCAGTTATCAGTGGGGGGATTCACCCCTCCACTTT
CDR3: CASSYQWGDSPLHF

size: NA
V: TRBV4-1
J: TRBJ1-2
length: 17
D: NA
DNA: TGCGCCAGCAGCACCATTTCCCCGTATCGGGGAAACTATGGCTACACCTTC
CDR3: CASSTISPYRGNYGYTF

size: NA
V: TRBV5-1
J: TRBJ2-1
length: 15
D: NA
DNA: TGCGCCAGCAGCCCACTTGACGGGGGGACAAATGAGCAGTTCTTC
CDR3: CASSPLDGGTNEQFF

size: NA
V: TRBV4-3
J: TRBJ2-3
length: 17
D: TRBD2
DNA: TGCGCCAGCACCCAAAGACTAGCGGGAGGGCGGTTGGATACGCAGTATTTT
CDR3: CASTQRLAGGRLDTQYF

size: NA
V: TRBV7-9
J: TRBJ1-5
length: 16
D: TRBD1
DNA: TGTGCCAGCAGCTTCACAGGGGCGGGGAGCAATCAGCCCCAGCATTTT
CDR3: CASSFTGAGSNQPQHF

size: NA
V: TRBV7-2
J: TRBJ1-2
length: 15
D: TRBD1
DNA: TGTGCCAGCAGCTTGGACTCCGGGACAGTCTATGGCTACACCTTC
CDR3: CASSLDSGTVYGYTF

size: NA
V: TRBV21-1
J: TRBJ1-2
length: 15
D: NA
DNA: TGTGCCAGCAGCAAAAATCACCGATCGGACTATGGCTACACCTTC
CDR3: CASSKNHRSDYGYTF

size: NA
V: TRBV30
J: TRBJ2-7
length: 13
D: NA
DNA: TGTGCCTGGAGTGGCCTAGTAAACAACGAGCAGTACTTC
CDR3: CAWSGLVNNEQYF

size: NA
V: TRBV2
J: TRBJ2-7
length: 13
D: NA
DNA: TGTGCCAGCAGACGGACGGGTACCTACGAGCAGTACTTC
CDR3: CASRRTGTYEQYF

size: NA
V: TRBV27
J: TRBJ2-2
length: 14
D: NA
DNA: TGTGCCAGCAGTTGGGGAACCAACACCGGGGAGCTGTTTTTT
CDR3: CASSWGTNTGELFF

size: NA
V: TRBV5-1
J: TRBJ1-1
length: 16
D: NA
DNA: TGCGCCAGCAGCTTAAGTGGGTTTGGGCAGGGCGCTGAAGCTTTCTTT
CDR3: CASSLSGFGQGAEAFF

size: NA
V: TRBV2
J: TRBJ2-7
length: 18
D: NA
DNA: TGTGCCAGCAGTGAATCGAGGGTTTTCGGGACAAGGATCTACGAGCAGTACTTC
CDR3: CASSESRVFGTRIYEQYF

size: NA
V: TRBV4-1
J: TRBJ1-3
length: 14
D: NA
DNA: TGCGCCAGCAGCCCGAACAGGGCCGGAAACACCATATATTTT
CDR3: CASSPNRAGNTIYF

size: once
V: TRBV4-1
J: TRBJ2-2
length: 17
D: TRBD2
DNA: TGCGCCAGCAGCCATACGCGGGAGGCCCGCCGGGCCGGGGAGCTGTTTTTT
CDR3: CASSHTREARRAGELFF

size: NA
V: TRBV11-1
J: TRBJ1-1
length: 13
D: TRBD1
DNA: TGTGCCAGCAGCTCAAGGGACAGTCTGAAAGCTTTCTTT
CDR3: CASSSRDSLKAFF

size: once
V: TRBV5-1
J: TRBJ2-3
length: 13
D: NA
DNA: TGCGCCAGCAGCTTGGGAGGGTTGGATACGCAGTATTTT
CDR3: CASSLGGLDTQYF